The 14 T cell receptor beta chains given below trace back to one sample, sequenced in a study of blood T cell repertoires in COVID-19. This table comes from immunoSEQ multiplex PCR, and its TCRdb copy is limited to in-frame clones, with some not included. The sample includes approximately 300,000 clones, 90% of them seen just once. Sequenced: peripheral blood. All receptors derive from a woman in her forties or fifties with COVID-19, enrolled during active disease.

V usage is TRBV4-3 and J usage is TRBJ1-2, with 9 positions matching TRBD1. This CDR3 is built from 16 residues. Germline CDR1 reads LGHNA; CDR2 reads YSLEER. V lost 4 bases and J lost 1; bases outside the gene matches: 7. The CDR3 region is CASSLTQGASNYGYTF. The CDR3 nucleotides are TGCGCCAGCAGCCTAACACAGGGGGCGAGTAACTATGGCTACACCTTC.

V is TRBV9 and J is TRBJ2-1; D may be TRBD1 (5 bases). This CDR3 is built from 16 residues. V was cut by 1 base and J by 0 bases, with 11 bases left in between. CDR1 and CDR2 from the germline V gene are SGDLS and YYNGEE. The CDR3 DNA sequence: TGTGCCAGCAGCGTACAGGGTGCACTCTCCTACAATGAGCAGTTCTTC. Translated, it gives CASSVQGALSYNEQFF.

The J gene is TRBJ1-2, the V gene TRBV30; TRBD1 is a possible D gene (5 bases). The germline CDR1 and CDR2 sequences are GTSNPN and SVGIG (reference sequence). V was pared by 0 bases and J by 8 bases, with 13 bases between. CDR3 length equals 13 residues. CDR3 sequence reads: CAWSVRGLGGYTF. The DNA of the CDR3 is TGTGCCTGGAGTGTACGGGGACTGGGGGGCTACACCTTC.

The gene calls are TRBV7-8 and TRBJ1-4; the D is unclear. Germline V CDR1 and CDR2: SGHVS, FQNEAQ. The ends were cut back, 6 bases at V and 8 bases at J, with 16 bases in the middle. This CDR3 has 14 amino acids. This CDR3 reads CASRPIRTGEKLFF. The DNA for the CDR3 is TGTGCCAGCAGGCCAATACGGACGGGGGAAAAACTGTTTTTT.

The chain is built from TRBV5-1 and TRBJ2-7, with a tentative D call TRBD1 (6 bases). This CDR3 region has 15 residues. The V end was cut by 4 bases, the J end by 3 bases, with 17 bases between. The germline V gene encodes CDR1 SGHRS and CDR2 YFSETQ. CDR3 nucleotides: TGCGCCAGCAGCGCGGGTAGCGCAGGGGTCTACGAGCAGTACTTC. Its translation is CASSAGSAGVYEQYF.

DNA of the CDR3: TGTGCCATCAGTATGACGACAGGGGGCTACGAGCAGTACTTC. Amino acid sequence: CAISMTTGGYEQYF. The chain links TRBV10-3 to TRBJ2-7, with 9 bases aligning to TRBD1. The ends lost 5 bases at V and 3 bases at J; junction bases unmatched: 5. The CDR3 length is 14 residues. Germline values: CDR1 ENHRY, CDR2 SYGVKD.

Concerning this clone: One junction end disagrees with the germline gene, perhaps due to a read error. The V call is TRBV4-2, the J call TRBJ2-1; 15 bases are shared with TRBD2. CDR3 length: 16 residues. From germline, CDR1 is LGHNA and CDR2 YNFKEQ. CDR3 DNA: TGTGCCAGCAGCCAAGATTGGACTAGCGGGAGGGGAATGAGGCTCTTC. Translated: CASSQDWTSGRGMRLF.

V gene TRBV10-1 combines with J gene TRBJ1-5, with D tentatively TRBD1 (5 bases). Trimming removed 5 bases from V and 3 bases from J, with 11 bases in between. The CDR3 is 14 amino acids. Germline CDR1 and CDR2: WNHNN and SYGVQD (reference sequence). CDR3 sequence (DNA): TGCGCCAGCAGTCTAGGACAACCCAATCAGCCCCAGCATTTT. It codes for CASSLGQPNQPQHF.

The genes are TRBV19 and TRBJ1-5, with D perhaps TRBD1 (5 bases). V lost 3 bases to trimming and J lost 4 bases, with 16 bases between them. The CDR3 covers 16 residues. Germline V gene sequence: CDR1 LNHDA, CDR2 SQIVND (reference sequence). The CDR3 region is CASSMIQVRENQPQHF. CDR3 DNA: TGTGCCAGTAGTATGATACAGGTTCGTGAGAATCAGCCCCAGCATTTT.

V and J are TRBV18 and TRBJ1-2; TRBD1 agrees at 9 bases. Trimming took 2 bases from V and 4 from J; bases not matched to a gene: 5. Germline V CDR1 and CDR2: KGHSH, LQKENI. CDR3 size: 15 residues. CDR3 sequence reads: CASSPKQGAIYGYTF. The CDR3 DNA reads TGTGCCAGCTCACCAAAACAGGGGGCAATCTATGGCTACACCTTC. The variable domain in full, with the rest retrieved from reference TRBV18 and TRBJ1-2, is NAGVMQNPRHLVRRRGQEARLRCSPMKGHSHVYWYRQLPEEGLKFMVYLQKENIIDESGMPKERFSAEFPKEGPSILRIQQVVRGDSAAYFCASSPKQGAIYGYTFGSGTRLTVV.

The V and J genes are TRBV6-5 and TRBJ1-3, with 7 nucleotides matching TRBD1. The CDR3 extends over 14 amino acids. The germline gives CDR1 MNHEY, CDR2 SVGAGI. The J segment lost 8 bases and the V segment lost 6 bases, leaving 10 bases of the junction unmatched. CDR3 region: CASSQTGRPDTIYF. The CDR3 coding sequence is TGTGCCAGCAGCCAGACAGGGAGGCCAGACACCATATATTTT.

The chain uses TRBV27 and TRBJ2-7, with 7 bases lining up with TRBD1. CDR3 size: 13 residues. V lost 4 bases to trimming and J lost 6 bases; unmatched junction nucleotides: 6. Germline loops: CDR1 MNHEY, CDR2 SMNVEV (reference sequence). The CDR3 nucleotides are TGTGCCAGCAGTTGGGACAGACGGAGCGAGCAGTACTTC. Protein: CASSWDRRSEQYF.

This chain joins TRBV5-4 and TRBJ2-5, with 9 positions matching TRBD1. Germline CDR1 reads SGHNT; CDR2 reads YYREEE (reference sequence). V lost 5 bases and J lost 5; bases outside the gene matches: 7. The CDR3 runs to 14 residues. CDR3 loop: CASSSGTGRETQYF. As DNA, the CDR3 is TGTGCCAGCAGTTCCGGGACAGGGAGGGAGACCCAGTACTTC. Using reference TRBV5-4 and TRBJ2-5 for the parts outside the CDR3, the full variable domain is ETGVTQSPTHLIKTRGQQVTLRCSSQSGHNTVSWYQQALGQGPQFIFQYYREEENGRGNFPPRFSGLQFPNYSSELNVNALELDDSALYLCASSSGTGRETQYFGPGTRLLVL.

This chain connects TRBV5-1 to TRBJ2-7; D perhaps matches TRBD1 (6 bases). Trimming removed 3 bases at V and 3 bases at J, with 10 bases between. Germline V gene sequence: CDR1 SGHRS, CDR2 YFSETQ. The CDR3 is made up of 13 amino acids. The CDR3 nucleotides are TGCGCCAGCAGCTCCCGGGACAACTACGAGCAGTACTTC. Encoded protein: CASSSRDNYEQYF.